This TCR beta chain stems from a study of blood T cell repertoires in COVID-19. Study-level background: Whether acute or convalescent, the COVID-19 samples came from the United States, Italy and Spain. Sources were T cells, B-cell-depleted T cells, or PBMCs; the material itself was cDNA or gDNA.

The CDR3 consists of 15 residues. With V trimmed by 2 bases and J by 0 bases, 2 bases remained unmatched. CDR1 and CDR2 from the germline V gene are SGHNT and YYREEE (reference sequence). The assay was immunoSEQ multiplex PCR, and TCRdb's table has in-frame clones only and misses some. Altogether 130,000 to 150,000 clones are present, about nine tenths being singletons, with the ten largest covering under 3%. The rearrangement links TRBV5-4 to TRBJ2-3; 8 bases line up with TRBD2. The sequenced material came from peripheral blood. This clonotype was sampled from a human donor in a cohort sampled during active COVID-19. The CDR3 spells CASSFSGASTDTQYF. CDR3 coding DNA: TGTGCCAGCAGCTTTAGCGGGGCTAGCACAGATACGCAGTATTTT.